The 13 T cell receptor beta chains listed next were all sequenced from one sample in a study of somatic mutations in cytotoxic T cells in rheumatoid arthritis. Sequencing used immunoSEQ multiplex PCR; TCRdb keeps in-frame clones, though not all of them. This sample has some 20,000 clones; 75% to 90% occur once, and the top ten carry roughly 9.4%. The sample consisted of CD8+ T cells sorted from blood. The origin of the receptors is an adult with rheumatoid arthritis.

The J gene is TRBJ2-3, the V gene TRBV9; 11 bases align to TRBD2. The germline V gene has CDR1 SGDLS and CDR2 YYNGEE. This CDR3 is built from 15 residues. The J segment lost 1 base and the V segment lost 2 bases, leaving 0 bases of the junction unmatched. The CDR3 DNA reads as TGTGCCAGCAGCGTTAGCGGGGGGGGCACAGATACGCAGTATTTT. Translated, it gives CASSVSGGGTDTQYF.

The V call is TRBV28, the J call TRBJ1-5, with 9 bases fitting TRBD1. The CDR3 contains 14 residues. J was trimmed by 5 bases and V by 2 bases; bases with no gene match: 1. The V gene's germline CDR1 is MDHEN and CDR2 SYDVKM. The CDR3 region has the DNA TGTGCCAGCAGTTTAACAGGGGGCGATCAGCCCCAGCATTTT. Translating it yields CASSLTGGDQPQHF.

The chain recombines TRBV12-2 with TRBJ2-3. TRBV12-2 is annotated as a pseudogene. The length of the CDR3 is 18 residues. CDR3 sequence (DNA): TGTGCAAGTCGCTTATTCCCGACTTCGGGGACCCCCACAGATACGCAGTATTTT. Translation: CASRLFPTSGTPTDTQYF.

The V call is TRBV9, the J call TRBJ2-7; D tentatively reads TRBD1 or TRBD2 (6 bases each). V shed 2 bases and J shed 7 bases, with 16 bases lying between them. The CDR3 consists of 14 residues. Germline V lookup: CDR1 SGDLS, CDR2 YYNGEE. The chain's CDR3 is CASSVGGERQEQYF. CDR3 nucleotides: TGTGCCAGCAGCGTCGGGGGCGAGCGACAGGAGCAGTACTTC.

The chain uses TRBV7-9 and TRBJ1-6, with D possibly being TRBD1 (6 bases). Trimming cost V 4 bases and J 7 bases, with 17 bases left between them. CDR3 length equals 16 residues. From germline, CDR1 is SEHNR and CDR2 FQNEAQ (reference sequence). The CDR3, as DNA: TGTGCCAGCAGCTCCGACAGGCCGGTACAGAATTCACCCCTCCACTTT. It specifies CASSSDRPVQNSPLHF.

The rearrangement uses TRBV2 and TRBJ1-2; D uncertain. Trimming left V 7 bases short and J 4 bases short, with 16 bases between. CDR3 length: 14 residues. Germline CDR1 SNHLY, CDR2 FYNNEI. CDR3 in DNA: TGTGCCAGCAAAAGTCAGGTCAGAGCCTATGGCTACACCTTC. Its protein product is CASKSQVRAYGYTF. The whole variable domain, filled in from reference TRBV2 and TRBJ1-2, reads EPEVTQTPSHQVTQMGQEVILRCVPISNHLYFYWYRQILGQKVEFLVSFYNNEISEKSEIFDDQFSVERPDGSNFTLKIRSTKLEDSAMYFCASKSQVRAYGYTFGSGTRLTVV.

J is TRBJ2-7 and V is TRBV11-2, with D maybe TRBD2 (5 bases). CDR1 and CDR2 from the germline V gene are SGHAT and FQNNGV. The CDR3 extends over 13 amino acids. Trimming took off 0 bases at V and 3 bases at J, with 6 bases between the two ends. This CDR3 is CASSLDRGYEQYF. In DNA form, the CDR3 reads TGTGCCAGCAGCTTAGATCGGGGCTACGAGCAGTACTTC.

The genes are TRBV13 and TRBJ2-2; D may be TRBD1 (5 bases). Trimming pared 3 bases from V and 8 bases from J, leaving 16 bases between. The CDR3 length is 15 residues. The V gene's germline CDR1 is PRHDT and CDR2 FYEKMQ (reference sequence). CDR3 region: CASSLTDNPRGELFF. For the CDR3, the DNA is TGTGCCAGCAGCTTGACAGATAATCCTAGAGGGGAGCTGTTTTTT.

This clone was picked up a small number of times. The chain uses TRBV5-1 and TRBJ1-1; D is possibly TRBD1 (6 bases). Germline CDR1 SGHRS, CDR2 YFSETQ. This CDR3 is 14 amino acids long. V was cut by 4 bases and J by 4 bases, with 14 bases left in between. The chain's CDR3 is CASSRSGTSTEAFF. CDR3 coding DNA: TGCGCCAGCAGCAGATCCGGGACAAGCACTGAAGCTTTCTTT.

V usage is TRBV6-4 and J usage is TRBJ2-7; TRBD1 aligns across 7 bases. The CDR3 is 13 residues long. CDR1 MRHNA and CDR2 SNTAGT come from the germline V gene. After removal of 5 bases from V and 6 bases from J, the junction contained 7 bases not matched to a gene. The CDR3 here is CASSRDSTGEQYF. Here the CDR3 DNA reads TGTGCCAGCAGTCGGGACAGTACGGGCGAGCAGTACTTC.

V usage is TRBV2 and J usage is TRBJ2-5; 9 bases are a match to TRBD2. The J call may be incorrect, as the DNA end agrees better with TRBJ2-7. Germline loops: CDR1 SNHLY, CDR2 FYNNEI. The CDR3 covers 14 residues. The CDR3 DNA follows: TGTGCCAGCAGTAGCAGCGGGGGGTTCTACGAGCAGTACTTC. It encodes CASSSSGGFYEQYF.

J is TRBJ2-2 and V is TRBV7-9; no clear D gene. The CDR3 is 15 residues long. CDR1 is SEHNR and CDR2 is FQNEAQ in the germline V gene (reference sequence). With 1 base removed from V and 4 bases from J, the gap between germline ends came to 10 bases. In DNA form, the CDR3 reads TGTGCCAGCAGCTTAGTAGGGCGCATCACCGGGGAGCTGTTTTTT. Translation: CASSLVGRITGELFF. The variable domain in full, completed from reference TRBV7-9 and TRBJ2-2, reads DTGVSQNPRHKITKRGQNVTFRCDPISEHNRLYWYRQTLGQGPEFLTYFQNEAQLEKSRLLSDRFSAERPKGSFSTLEIQRTEQGDSAMYLCASSLVGRITGELFFGEGSRLTVL.

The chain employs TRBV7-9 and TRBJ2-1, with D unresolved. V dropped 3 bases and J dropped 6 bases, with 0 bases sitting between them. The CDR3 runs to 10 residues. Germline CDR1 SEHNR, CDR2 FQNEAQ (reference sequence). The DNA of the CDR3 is TGTGCCAGCAGCTTCAATGAGCAGTTCTTC. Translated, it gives CASSFNEQFF.